A selection of T cell receptor beta chains follows, all from one sample in a study of CD8 T cells in ankylosing spondylitis. TCRdb passed the 5' RACE reads through MiXCR, listing each CDR3 protein once. Of about 390,000 distinct CDR3 sequences listed, approximately 20% are singletons. The material sequenced was blood, either unsorted or a sorted T cell fraction (not recorded which). The source of these receptors is a male donor with ankylosing spondylitis. CDR3s include the opening cysteine and the closing phenylalanine or tryptophan. Each record gives: D gene, CDR3 length, V gene, clone size, J gene, CDR3 protein, CDR3 DNA. The D gene is left open where the match is weak. Size values are once, few and many counts, or a class for expanded clones, and some rows have none.

D gene: .
CDR3 length: 18
V gene: TRBV27
clone size: .
J gene: TRBJ2-3
CDR3 protein: CASSLSRGVAESTDTQYF
CDR3 DNA: TGTGCCAGCAGTTTAAGCCGAGGGGTAGCGGAAAGCACAGATACGCAGTATTTT

D gene: .
CDR3 length: 16
V gene: TRBV20-1
clone size: .
J gene: TRBJ1-3
CDR3 protein: CSLRGRQAAPGNTIYF
CDR3 DNA: TGCAGCCTCCGGGGCAGGCAAGCGGCGCCTGGAAACACCATATATTTT

D gene: TRBD1
CDR3 length: 16
V gene: TRBV28
clone size: .
J gene: TRBJ2-3
CDR3 protein: CASRPMDRVRTDTQYF
CDR3 DNA: TGTGCCAGCAGACCGATGGACAGGGTGAGGACAGATACGCAGTATTTT

D gene: TRBD2
CDR3 length: 18
V gene: TRBV27
clone size: few
J gene: TRBJ2-5
CDR3 protein: CASSPTPGTSGTQETQYF
CDR3 DNA: TGTGCCAGCAGTCCGACACCTGGGACTAGCGGGACACAAGAGACCCAGTACTTC

D gene: .
CDR3 length: 16
V gene: TRBV11-3
clone size: .
J gene: TRBJ2-5
CDR3 protein: CASSLTLWSLQETQYF
CDR3 DNA: TGTGCCAGCAGCTTGACCCTCTGGAGCCTCCAAGAGACCCAGTACTTC

D gene: TRBD1
CDR3 length: 14
V gene: TRBV7-9
clone size: .
J gene: TRBJ2-7
CDR3 protein: CASSLRQGVEEQYF
CDR3 DNA: TGTGCCAGCAGCCTACGACAGGGGGTGGAGGAGCAGTACTTC

D gene: .
CDR3 length: 16
V gene: TRBV6-2/TRBV6-3
clone size: .
J gene: TRBJ2-6
CDR3 protein: CATMDTARGGANVLTF
CDR3 DNA: TGTGCCACCATGGACACCGCCAGGGGTGGGGCCAACGTCCTGACTTTC

D gene: .
CDR3 length: 12
V gene: TRBV3-1
clone size: few
J gene: TRBJ1-2
CDR3 protein: CASSQRVSGYTF
CDR3 DNA: TGTGCCAGCAGCCAACGGGTCAGTGGCTACACCTTC

D gene: .
CDR3 length: 15
V gene: TRBV10-3
clone size: .
J gene: TRBJ1-5
CDR3 protein: CAISEGTAANQPQHF
CDR3 DNA: TGTGCCATCAGTGAGGGAACAGCAGCAAATCAGCCCCAGCATTTT

D gene: .
CDR3 length: 13
V gene: TRBV14
clone size: .
J gene: TRBJ2-1
CDR3 protein: CASSQDLRDNLFF
CDR3 DNA: TGTGCCAGCAGCCAAGATTTAAGGGACAACCTGTTCTTC

D gene: .
CDR3 length: 17
V gene: TRBV3-1
clone size: .
J gene: TRBJ2-6
CDR3 protein: CASSQSLLGSGANVLTF
CDR3 DNA: TGTGCCAGCAGCCAAAGCCTATTGGGCTCTGGGGCCAACGTCCTGACTTTC

D gene: .
CDR3 length: 16
V gene: TRBV20-1
clone size: .
J gene: TRBJ2-5
CDR3 protein: CSARGASADLQETQYF
CDR3 DNA: TGCAGTGCTAGAGGGGCTAGCGCGGACCTCCAAGAGACCCAGTACTTC

D gene: TRBD2
CDR3 length: 14
V gene: TRBV20-1
clone size: .
J gene: TRBJ2-5
CDR3 protein: CTRWQLAGEETQYF
CDR3 DNA: TGCACCAGATGGCAACTAGCGGGAGAAGAGACCCAGTACTTC

D gene: TRBD2
CDR3 length: 16
V gene: TRBV5-1
clone size: .
J gene: TRBJ2-1
CDR3 protein: CASSPPTSGRADEQFF
CDR3 DNA: TGCGCCAGCAGCCCACCGACTAGCGGGAGGGCCGATGAGCAGTTCTTC

D gene: .
CDR3 length: 10
V gene: TRBV29-1
clone size: few
J gene: TRBJ1-2
CDR3 protein: CSVERNGYTF
CDR3 DNA: TGCAGCGTTGAGCGAAATGGCTACACCTTC

D gene: .
CDR3 length: 15
V gene: TRBV7-7
clone size: .
J gene: TRBJ2-3
CDR3 protein: CASSLGLGSTDTQYF
CDR3 DNA: TGTGCCAGCAGCTTAGGGCTAGGAAGCACAGATACGCAGTATTTT

D gene: TRBD1
CDR3 length: 17
V gene: TRBV5-1
clone size: .
J gene: TRBJ1-6
CDR3 protein: CASSLIGTGSGNSPLHF
CDR3 DNA: TGCGCCAGCAGCTTGATTGGGACAGGGAGTGGAAATTCACCCCTCCACTTT

D gene: TRBD2
CDR3 length: 15
V gene: TRBV20-1
clone size: .
J gene: TRBJ2-3
CDR3 protein: CSARASGGGPDTQYF
CDR3 DNA: TGCAGTGCTAGGGCAAGCGGGGGCGGGCCAGATACGCAGTATTTT

D gene: .
CDR3 length: 14
V gene: TRBV5-1
clone size: .
J gene: TRBJ2-7
CDR3 protein: CASSYLGGTYEQYF
CDR3 DNA: TGCGCCAGCAGCTACCTCGGAGGGACCTACGAGCAGTACTTC

D gene: .
CDR3 length: 14
V gene: TRBV29-1
clone size: many
J gene: TRBJ2-6
CDR3 protein: CSVGGLSGANVLTF
CDR3 DNA: TGCAGCGTTGGGGGACTCTCTGGGGCCAACGTCCTGACTTTC

D gene: TRBD1
CDR3 length: 18
V gene: TRBV18
clone size: .
J gene: TRBJ1-6
CDR3 protein: CASSPRRIGTGPTSPLHF
CDR3 DNA: TGTGCCAGCTCTCCTCGGCGAATCGGGACAGGACCAACTTCACCCCTCCACTTT

D gene: TRBD1
CDR3 length: 14
V gene: TRBV4-1
clone size: few
J gene: TRBJ2-1
CDR3 protein: CASSRTGTTREQFF
CDR3 DNA: TGCGCCAGCAGCCGGACAGGGACGACGCGTGAGCAGTTCTTC

D gene: TRBD1
CDR3 length: 14
V gene: TRBV10-2
clone size: .
J gene: TRBJ2-7
CDR3 protein: CASSGDRGGYEQYF
CDR3 DNA: TGCGCCAGCAGTGGGGACAGAGGGGGATACGAGCAGTACTTC

D gene: .
CDR3 length: 14
V gene: TRBV6-1
clone size: few
J gene: TRBJ2-3
CDR3 protein: CASGRGIGTDTQYF
CDR3 DNA: TGTGCCAGCGGGCGCGGAATCGGCACAGATACGCAGTATTTT

D gene: .
CDR3 length: 14
V gene: TRBV20-1
clone size: .
J gene: TRBJ1-6
CDR3 protein: CSAGRTGGGSPLHF
CDR3 DNA: TGCAGTGCTGGACGGACGGGTGGGGGGTCACCCCTCCACTTT

D gene: .
CDR3 length: 11
V gene: TRBV20-1
clone size: many
J gene: TRBJ2-7
CDR3 protein: CSAYTPYEQYF
CDR3 DNA: TGCAGTGCCTATACCCCCTACGAGCAGTACTTC